The sample holds many counts of the clone carrying this T cell receptor beta chain. Trimming cost V 7 bases and J 1 base; bases outside gene matches: 6. Germline V CDR1 and CDR2: SNHLY, FYNNEI. This CDR3 is 14 amino acids long. Primers used in a second PCR of roughly 7 to 12 cycles were a sample-barcoded 5' primer and a J-beta primer mix. The template-switch adaptor was a 5' adaptor with 12 random nucleotides. It tagged each cDNA molecule. TCRdb fed the 5' RACE reads into MiXCR, producing one record per CDR3 protein. The sample contains approximately 700,000 distinct CDR3 sequences, 32% of which appear only once. The data stem from a study of blood T cells in healthy people across ages.

The chain couples TRBV2 to TRBJ2-5, with 7 bases fitting TRBD1. The sequenced sample was blood. This clonotype was obtained from a woman aged 80 or older in good health. Here the CDR3 DNA reads TGTGCCAGCACCCGGGGACAGATCCAAGAGACCCAGTACTTC. It yields the protein CASTRGQIQETQYF.